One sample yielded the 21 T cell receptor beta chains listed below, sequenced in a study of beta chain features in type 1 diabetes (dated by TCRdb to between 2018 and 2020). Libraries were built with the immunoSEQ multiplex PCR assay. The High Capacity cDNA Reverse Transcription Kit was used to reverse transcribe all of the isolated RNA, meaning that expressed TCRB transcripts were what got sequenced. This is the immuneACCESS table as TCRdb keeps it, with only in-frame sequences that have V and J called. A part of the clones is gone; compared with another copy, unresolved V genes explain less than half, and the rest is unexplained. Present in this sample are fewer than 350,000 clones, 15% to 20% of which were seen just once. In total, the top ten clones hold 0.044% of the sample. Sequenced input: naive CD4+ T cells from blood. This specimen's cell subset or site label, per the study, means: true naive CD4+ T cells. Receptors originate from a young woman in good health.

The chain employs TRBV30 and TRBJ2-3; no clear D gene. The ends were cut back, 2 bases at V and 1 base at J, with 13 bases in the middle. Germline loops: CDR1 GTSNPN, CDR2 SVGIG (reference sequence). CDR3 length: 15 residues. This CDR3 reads CAWSPPGQGTDTQYF. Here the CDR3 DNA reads TGTGCCTGGAGTCCTCCAGGCCAAGGCACAGATACGCAGTATTTT.

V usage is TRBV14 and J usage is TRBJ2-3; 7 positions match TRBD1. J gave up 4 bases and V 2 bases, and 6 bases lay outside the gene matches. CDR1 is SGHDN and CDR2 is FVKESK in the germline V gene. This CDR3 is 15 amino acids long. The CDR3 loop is CASSQRQGFSDTQYF. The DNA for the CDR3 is TGTGCCAGCAGCCAACGACAGGGTTTTTCAGATACGCAGTATTTT.

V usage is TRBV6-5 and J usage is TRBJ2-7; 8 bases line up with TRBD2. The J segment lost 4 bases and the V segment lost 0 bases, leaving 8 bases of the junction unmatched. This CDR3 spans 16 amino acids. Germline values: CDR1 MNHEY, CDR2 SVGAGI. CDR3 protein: CASSYSSGGPRYEQYF. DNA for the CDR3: TGTGCCAGCAGTTACTCGTCGGGAGGGCCAAGATACGAGCAGTACTTC.

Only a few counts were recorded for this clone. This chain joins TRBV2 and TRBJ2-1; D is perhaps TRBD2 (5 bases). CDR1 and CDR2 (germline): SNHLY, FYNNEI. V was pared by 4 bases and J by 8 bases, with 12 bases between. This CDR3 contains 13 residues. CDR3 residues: CASSGDSGDEQFF. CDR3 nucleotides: TGTGCCAGCAGTGGCGACTCCGGGGATGAGCAGTTCTTC.

CDR3 protein: CAWSTGAHGGEKLFF. The CDR3 DNA sequence: TGTGCCTGGAGCACAGGGGCGCACGGGGGTGAAAAACTGTTTTTT. This rearrangement joins TRBV30 to TRBJ1-4; 7 bases line up with TRBD1. The CDR3 length is 15 residues. Germline CDR1 reads GTSNPN; CDR2 reads SVGIG (reference sequence). Losses at the gene ends were 3 bases for V and 7 bases for J; bases not matched to a gene: 11.

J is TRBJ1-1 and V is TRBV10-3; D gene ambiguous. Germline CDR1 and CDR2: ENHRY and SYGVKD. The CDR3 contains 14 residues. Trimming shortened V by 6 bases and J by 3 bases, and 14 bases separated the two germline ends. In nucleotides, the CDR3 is TGTGCCATCAGGCAGACCCGGGGAGACACTGAAGCTTTCTTT. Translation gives CAIRQTRGDTEAFF.

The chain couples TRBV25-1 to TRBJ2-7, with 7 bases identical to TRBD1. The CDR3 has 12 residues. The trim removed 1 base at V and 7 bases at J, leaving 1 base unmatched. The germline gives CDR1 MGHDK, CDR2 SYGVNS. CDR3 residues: CASSEWGQEQYF. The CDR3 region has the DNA TGTGCCAGCAGTGAATGGGGACAGGAGCAGTACTTC.

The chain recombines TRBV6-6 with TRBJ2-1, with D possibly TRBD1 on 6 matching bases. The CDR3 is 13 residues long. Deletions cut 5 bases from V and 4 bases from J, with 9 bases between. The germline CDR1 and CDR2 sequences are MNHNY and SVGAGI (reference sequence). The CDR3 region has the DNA TGTGCCAGCAGTCGGGACAAGTACAATGAGCAGTTCTTC. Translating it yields CASSRDKYNEQFF.

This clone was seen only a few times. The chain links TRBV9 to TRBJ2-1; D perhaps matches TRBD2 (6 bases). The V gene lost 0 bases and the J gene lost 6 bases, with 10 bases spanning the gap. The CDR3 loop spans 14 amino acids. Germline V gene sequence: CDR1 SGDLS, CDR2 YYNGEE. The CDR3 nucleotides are TGTGCCAGCAGCGTAGGGGCGGGGCCCAATGAGCAGTTCTTC. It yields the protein CASSVGAGPNEQFF.

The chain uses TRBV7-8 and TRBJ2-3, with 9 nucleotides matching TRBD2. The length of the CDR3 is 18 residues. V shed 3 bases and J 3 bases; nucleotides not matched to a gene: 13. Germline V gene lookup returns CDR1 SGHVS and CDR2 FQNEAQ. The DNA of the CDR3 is TGTGCCAGCAGCTTCCCACCTATAGCGGGAGAAGGAACAGATACGCAGTATTTT. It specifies CASSFPPIAGEGTDTQYF.

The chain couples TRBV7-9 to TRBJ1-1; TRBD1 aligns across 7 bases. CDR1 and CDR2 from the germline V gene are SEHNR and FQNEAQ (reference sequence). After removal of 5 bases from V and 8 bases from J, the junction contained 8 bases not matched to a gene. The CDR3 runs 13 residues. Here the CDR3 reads CASSVRQGGEAFF. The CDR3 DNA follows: TGTGCCAGCAGCGTCAGACAGGGTGGGGAAGCTTTCTTT.

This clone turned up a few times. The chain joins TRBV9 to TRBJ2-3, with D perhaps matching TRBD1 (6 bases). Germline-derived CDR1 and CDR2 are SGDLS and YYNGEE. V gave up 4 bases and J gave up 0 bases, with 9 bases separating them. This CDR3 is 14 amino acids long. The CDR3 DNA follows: TGTGCCAGCAGCTTTGGACAGAGCACAGATACGCAGTATTTT. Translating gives CASSFGQSTDTQYF.

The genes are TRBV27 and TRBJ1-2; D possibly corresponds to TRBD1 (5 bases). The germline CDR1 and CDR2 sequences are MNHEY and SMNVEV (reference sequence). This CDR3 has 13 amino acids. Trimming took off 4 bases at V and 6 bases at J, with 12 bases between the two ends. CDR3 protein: CASSSKGGDGYTF. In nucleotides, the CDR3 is TGTGCCAGCAGTTCCAAGGGAGGGGATGGCTACACCTTC.

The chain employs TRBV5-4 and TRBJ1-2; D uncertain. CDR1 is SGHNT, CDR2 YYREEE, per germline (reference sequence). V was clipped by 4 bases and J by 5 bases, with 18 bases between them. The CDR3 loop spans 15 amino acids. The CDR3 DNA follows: TGTGCCAGCAGCCCCCACCTGGGAGGAGAATATGGCTACACCTTC. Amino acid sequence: CASSPHLGGEYGYTF.

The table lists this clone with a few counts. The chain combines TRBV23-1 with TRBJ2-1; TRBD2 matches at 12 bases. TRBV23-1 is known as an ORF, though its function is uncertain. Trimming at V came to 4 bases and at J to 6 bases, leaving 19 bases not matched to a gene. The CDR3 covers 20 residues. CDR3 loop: CASSLTGTSGRTIRGNEQFF. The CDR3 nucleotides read TGCGCCAGCAGTCTTACCGGGACTAGCGGGCGTACGATAAGGGGCAATGAGCAGTTCTTC.

The CDR3 reads CASSPLGQGLENEQFF. CDR3 bases: TGTGCCAGCAGCCCTCTAGGACAGGGTTTAGAAAATGAGCAGTTCTTC. V gene TRBV27 combines with J gene TRBJ2-1; TRBD1 matches 8 bases. The CDR3 loop spans 16 amino acids. Per the germline V gene, CDR1 is MNHEY and CDR2 is SMNVEV (reference sequence). V was pared by 6 bases and J by 7 bases, with 14 bases of the junction left unmatched.

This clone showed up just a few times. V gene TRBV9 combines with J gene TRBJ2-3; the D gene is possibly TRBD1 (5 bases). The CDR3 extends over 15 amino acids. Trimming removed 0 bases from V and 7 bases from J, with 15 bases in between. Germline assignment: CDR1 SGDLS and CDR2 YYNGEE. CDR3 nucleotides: TGTGCCAGCAGCGTAGGCAGGGCCCGTGATTATACGCAGTATTTT. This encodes CASSVGRARDYTQYF.

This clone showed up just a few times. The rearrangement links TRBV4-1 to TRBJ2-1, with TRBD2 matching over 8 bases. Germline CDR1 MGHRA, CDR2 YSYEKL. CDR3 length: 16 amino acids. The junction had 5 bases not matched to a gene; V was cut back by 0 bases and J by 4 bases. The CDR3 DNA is TGCGCCAGCAGCCAAGAGGGCCGGGGGGGATACAATGAGCAGTTCTTC. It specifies CASSQEGRGGYNEQFF.

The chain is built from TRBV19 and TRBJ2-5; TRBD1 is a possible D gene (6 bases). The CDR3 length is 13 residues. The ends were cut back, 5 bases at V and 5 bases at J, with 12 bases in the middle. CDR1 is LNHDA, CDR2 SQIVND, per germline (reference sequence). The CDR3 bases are TGTGCCAGTAGTCTGCAGGGGTGGGAGACCCAGTACTTC. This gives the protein CASSLQGWETQYF.

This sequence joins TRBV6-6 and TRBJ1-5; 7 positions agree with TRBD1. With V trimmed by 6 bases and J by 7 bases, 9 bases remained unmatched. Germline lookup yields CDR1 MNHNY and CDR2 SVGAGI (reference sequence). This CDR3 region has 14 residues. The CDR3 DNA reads TGTGCCAGCAGCCCGACAGGGAGCAGGCAGCCCCAGCATTTT. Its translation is CASSPTGSRQPQHF.

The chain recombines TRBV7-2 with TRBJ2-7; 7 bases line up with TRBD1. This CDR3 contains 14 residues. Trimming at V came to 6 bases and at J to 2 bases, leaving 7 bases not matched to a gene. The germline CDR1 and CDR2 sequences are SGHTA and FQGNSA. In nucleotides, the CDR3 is TGTGCCAGCAGGCAAGAACAGGGGACCTACGAGCAGTACTTC. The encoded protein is CASRQEQGTYEQYF.